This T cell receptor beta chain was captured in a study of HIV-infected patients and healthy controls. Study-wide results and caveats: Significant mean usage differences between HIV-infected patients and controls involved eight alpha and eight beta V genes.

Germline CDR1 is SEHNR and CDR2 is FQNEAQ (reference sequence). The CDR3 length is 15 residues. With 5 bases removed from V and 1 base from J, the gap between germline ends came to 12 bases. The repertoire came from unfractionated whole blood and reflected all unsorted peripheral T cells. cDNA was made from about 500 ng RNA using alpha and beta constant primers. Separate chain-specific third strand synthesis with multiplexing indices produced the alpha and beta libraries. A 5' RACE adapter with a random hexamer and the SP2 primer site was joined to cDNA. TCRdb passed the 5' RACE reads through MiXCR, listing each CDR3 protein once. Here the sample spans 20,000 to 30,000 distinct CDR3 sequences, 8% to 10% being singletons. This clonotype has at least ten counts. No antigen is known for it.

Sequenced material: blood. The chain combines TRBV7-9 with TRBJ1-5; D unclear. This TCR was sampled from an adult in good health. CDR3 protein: CASSPPAGSNQPQHF. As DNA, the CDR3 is TGTGCCAGCAGCCCGCCGGCGGGCAGCAATCAGCCCCAGCATTTT.